The 15 T cell receptor beta chains given below trace back to one sample, sequenced in a study of early T cells in non-severe SARS-CoV-2 infection. TCRdb independently ran MiXCR on the 5' RACE reads; one entry per CDR3 protein. The table includes about 50,000 distinct CDR3 sequences, roughly 8.2% detected once. The material sequenced was whole blood. All receptors come from an adult who was a healthcare worker with PCR-confirmed SARS-CoV-2 infection or an uninfected control (not recorded which).

This chain links TRBV6-5 with TRBJ1-1; maybe TRBD1 (6 bases). Trimming took 4 bases from V and 1 from J, leaving 7 bases between them. The CDR3 sequence is 13 residues long. Germline CDR1 and CDR2: MNHEY and SVGAGI. In DNA, the CDR3 is TGTGCCAGCAGTTTGACAGGGAACACTGAAGCTTTCTTT. It translates to CASSLTGNTEAFF.

This clonotype has only a few counts. The J gene is TRBJ2-3, the V gene TRBV4-2; possibly TRBD2 for D (7 bases). The CDR3 totals 15 residues. Trimming took 0 bases from V and 12 from J, leaving 19 bases between them. The germline CDR1 and CDR2 sequences are LGHNA and YNFKEQ. The CDR3 region is CASSQESLLGGEQYF. CDR3 DNA sequence: TGTGCCAGCAGCCAAGAGAGCCTTCTAGGGGGGGAACAGTATTTT.

This clonotype turned up a few times. The chain has TRBV29-1 and TRBJ2-7; D call uncertain. V lost 6 bases, J lost 0 bases, and 9 bases lay in between. This CDR3 contains 12 residues. Germline V gene lookup returns CDR1 SQVTM and CDR2 ANQGSEA. The CDR3, as DNA: TGCAGCGTGCTTAAACCCTCCTACGAGCAGTACTTC. This gives the protein CSVLKPSYEQYF.

This clonotype was counted only a few times. The chain is built from TRBV18 and TRBJ2-1; D is unclear. V was clipped by 5 bases and J by 5 bases, with 7 bases between them. Per germline, CDR1 KGHSH and CDR2 LQKENI. This CDR3 has 12 amino acids. CDR3 nucleotides: TGTGCCAGCTCATTGACCCACAATGAGCAGTTCTTC. It encodes CASSLTHNEQFF.

This clonotype is judged medium-sized. The rearrangement links TRBV27 to TRBJ1-2; 11 bases are a match to TRBD1. CDR3 size: 13 residues. After removal of 6 bases from V and 7 bases from J, the junction contained 4 bases not matched to a gene. Germline-derived CDR1 and CDR2 are MNHEY and SMNVEV (reference sequence). CDR3 region: CASRADRGPGYTF. CDR3 DNA: TGTGCCAGCAGGGCGGACAGGGGGCCTGGCTACACCTTC.

There are many counts of this clonotype. This sequence joins TRBV12-3 or TRBV12-4 and TRBJ1-5; D is unresolved. CDR3 length: 12 amino acids. V lost 6 bases to trimming and J lost 5 bases, with 8 bases between them. The CDR3 region is CASRYGDQPQHF. CDR3 nucleotides: TGTGCCAGCAGGTACGGGGATCAGCCCCAGCATTTT.

The rearrangement joins TRBV21-1 to TRBJ1-1. TRBV21-1 corresponds to a pseudogene. The CDR3 sequence is 15 residues long. The CDR3 DNA follows: TGTGCCAGCAGCAAGCAGGGCCGGGGGAACACTGAAGCTTTCTTT. As protein: CASSKQGRGNTEAFF.

V usage is TRBV2 and J usage is TRBJ1-1; no firm D call. CDR1 SNHLY and CDR2 FYNNEI come from the germline V gene. CDR3 size: 14 residues. Deletions cut 2 bases from V and 5 bases from J, with 12 bases between. CDR3: CASSETPGRTEAFF. CDR3 in DNA: TGTGCCAGCAGTGAAACTCCGGGCAGAACTGAAGCTTTCTTT.

The chain uses TRBV7-2 and TRBJ2-2, with 7 bases identical to TRBD2. The V segment lost 1 base and the J segment 1 base; nucleotides outside the gene matches: 3. Germline V gene data show CDR1 as SGHTA and CDR2 as FQGNSA. This CDR3 contains 16 residues. This CDR3 reads CASSLGGSENTGELFF. CDR3 DNA sequence: TGTGCCAGCAGCTTAGGCGGGAGCGAGAACACCGGGGAGCTGTTTTTT.

The chain combines TRBV10-3 with TRBJ1-2; D gene uncertain. The CDR3 runs to 11 residues. CDR1 and CDR2 from the germline V gene are ENHRY and SYGVKD. Trimming took 1 base from V and 8 from J, leaving 5 bases between them. CDR3 protein: CAISELAGYTF. The CDR3 coding sequence is TGTGCCATCAGTGAGTTGGCAGGCTACACCTTC.

This clonotype was recorded a few times. V and J are TRBV28 and TRBJ2-7; the match to TRBD1 covers 10 bases. V dropped 11 bases and J dropped 2; count of bases not matched to a gene: 6. The CDR3 loop spans 13 amino acids. Germline V gene sequence: CDR1 MDHEN, CDR2 SYDVKM. This CDR3 is CAYAGTGAYEQYF. In DNA, the CDR3 is TGTGCCTACGCAGGGACAGGGGCCTACGAGCAGTACTTC.

This clonotype was counted once. V gene TRBV12-3 or TRBV12-4 combines with J gene TRBJ2-5, with D hard to call. Trimming cost V 4 bases and J 5 bases, with 14 bases left between them. The CDR3 contains 14 residues. The CDR3: CASSSPDTGETQYF. In DNA, the CDR3 is TGTGCCAGCAGTTCCCCCGACACCGGGGAGACCCAGTACTTC.

V gene TRBV20-1 combines with J gene TRBJ2-1, with D perhaps TRBD2 (6 bases). V lost 2 bases to trimming and J lost 6 bases, with 17 bases between them. Germline CDR1 DFQATT, CDR2 SNEGSKA (reference sequence). CDR3 length equals 15 residues. The CDR3 sequence is CSARILERVGNEQFF. The CDR3 DNA reads TGCAGTGCTAGAATATTGGAGCGGGTTGGCAATGAGCAGTTCTTC.

By frequency in the sample, this clonotype is medium-sized. The chain couples TRBV4-1 to TRBJ2-1; D gene ambiguous. The CDR3 covers 16 residues. Trimming took 0 bases from V and 1 from J, leaving 10 bases between them. Germline V CDR1 and CDR2: MGHRA, YSYEKL. CDR3 amino acids: CASSQEGFGSYNEQFF. DNA for the CDR3: TGCGCCAGCAGCCAAGAAGGGTTCGGGTCCTACAATGAGCAGTTCTTC.

This clonotype turned up a few times. The chain couples TRBV20-1 to TRBJ1-1; D remains ambiguous. CDR1 and CDR2 from the germline V gene are DFQATT and SNEGSKA (reference sequence). There are 15 residues in the CDR3. Trimming left V 0 bases short and J 0 bases short, with 11 bases between. The CDR3 is CSARDKDRLNTEAFF. DNA for the CDR3: TGCAGTGCTAGAGATAAGGACCGATTGAACACTGAAGCTTTCTTT.